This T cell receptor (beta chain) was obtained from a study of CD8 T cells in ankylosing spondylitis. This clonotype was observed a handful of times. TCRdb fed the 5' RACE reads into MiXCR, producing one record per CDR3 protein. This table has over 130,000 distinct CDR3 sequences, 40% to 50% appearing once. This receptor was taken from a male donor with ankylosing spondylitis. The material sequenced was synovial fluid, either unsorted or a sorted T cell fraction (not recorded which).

CDR3 residues: CSAGDGEQFF. CDR3 nucleotides: TGCAGCGCTGGTGACGGTGAGCAGTTCTTC. This chain joins TRBV29-1 and TRBJ2-1, with D hard to call. Deletions cut 7 bases from V and 9 bases from J, with 10 bases between. The germline V gene encodes CDR1 SQVTM and CDR2 ANQGSEA. This CDR3 contains 10 residues.